The clone carrying this T cell receptor beta chain occurred once. These data originate in a study of shared clonotypes between healthy human individuals. V lost 4 bases, J lost 4 bases, and 4 bases stayed unmatched. The CDR3 length is 16 residues. Germline V gene data show CDR1 as MGHRA and CDR2 as YSYEKL. The authors' processing: There were no quality scores in the junction-only immunoSEQ sequences, so filtering differed. Sequencing was performed with immunoSEQ multiplex PCR; in TCRdb, only in-frame clones are kept and a portion is missing. That table is the source of V, J and clone size, and D and trimming were worked out from the DNA. The table has millions of clones, 93% seen once. The naive CD8 fraction comprised CD45RO-negative cells positively selected for CCR7 and excluded terminally differentiated effector memory CD45RA+ cells.

The genes are TRBV4-1 and TRBJ2-1; 13 bases agree with TRBD2. This receptor was identified in a man aged 18 to 29 in good health. Some clones in this sample may be carry-over from other donors' samples. Sample: naive CD8+ T cells from PBMCs. The CDR3 is CASSPGTSGAYNEQFF. CDR3 bases: TGCGCCAGCAGCCCGGGGACTAGCGGGGCTTACAATGAGCAGTTCTTC.